This entry is about one T cell receptor (beta chain). These data come from a study of shared clonotypes between healthy human individuals. With 7 bases removed from V and 2 bases from J, the gap between germline ends came to 17 bases. There are 15 residues in the CDR3. The germline V gene encodes CDR1 MNHNY and CDR2 SVGAGI (reference sequence). Only in-frame clones appear in the TCRdb table, and some are missing; sequencing was by immunoSEQ multiplex PCR. Seen here are about 2.5 million clones, about nine tenths observed once, and the top ten hold about 0.36%. The chain is built from TRBV6-6 and TRBJ2-5; possible D gene TRBD2, 6 bases. This clonotype was obtained from a man aged 18 to 29 in good health. Some clones in this sample may be carry-over from other donors' samples. The sample taken for sequencing was naive CD4+ T cells from PBMCs. Subset denoted: CD45RA+ positively selected. The CDR3 region has the DNA TGTGCCAGCACCAAAGGTGTCGGGGGACAAGAGACCCAGTACTTC. Its protein product is CASTKGVGGQETQYF.